One sample yielded the 17 T cell receptor beta chains listed below, sequenced in a study of T cell changes during pregnancy in multiple sclerosis. Sequenced by immunoSEQ multiplex PCR; TCRdb stores in-frame clones only, minus some. The sample holds about 40,000 clones, roughly 94% seen once. Sample: peripheral blood, taken in the third trimester of pregnancy. These receptors were obtained from a female donor with multiple sclerosis, enrolled in a pregnancy study.

The chain carries TRBV11-3 and TRBJ2-5, with TRBD2 as a possible D gene (5 bases). The CDR3 has 15 residues. Trimming stripped 5 bases from V and 1 base from J, with 14 bases between. CDR1 and CDR2 (germline): SGHNT, YENEEA. DNA of the CDR3: TGTGCCAGCAGCGAAACCTGGGGAGTCCAAGAGACCCAGTACTTC. Translating gives CASSETWGVQETQYF.

The table lists this clone with a count of one. J is TRBJ2-2 and V is TRBV5-1, with 9 bases lining up with TRBD2. The CDR3 consists of 16 residues. Germline V gives CDR1 SGHRS, CDR2 YFSETQ. The V and J ends lost 2 bases and 5 bases, in that order; junction bases with no gene match: 7. The CDR3 region has the DNA TGCGCCAGCAGCTTTATTAGCGGGAGTATTACCGGGGAGCTGTTTTTT. Its protein is CASSFISGSITGELFF.

The count of this clone is one. The V and J genes are TRBV19 and TRBJ2-1, with TRBD2 matching over 12 bases. This CDR3 has 18 residues. J was trimmed by 0 bases and V by 6 bases; bases with no gene match: 9. Germline V lookup: CDR1 LNHDA, CDR2 SQIVND (reference sequence). CDR3 bases: TGTGCCAGTAGCAGACTTGGACTAGCGGGGAGCTCCTACAATGAGCAGTTCTTC. This translates into CASSRLGLAGSSYNEQFF.

The V gene is TRBV7-7, the J gene TRBJ1-1; D gene uncertain. Germline-derived CDR1 and CDR2 are SSHAT and FNYEAQ (reference sequence). CDR3 size: 13 residues. V was trimmed by 4 bases and J by 8 bases, leaving 14 bases between them. The CDR3 sequence is CASSYLRSGEAFF. The CDR3 DNA sequence: TGTGCCAGCAGCTACCTTCGAAGCGGGGAAGCTTTCTTT.

The V call is TRBV11-3, the J call TRBJ1-3; no clear D. The CDR3 length is 17 residues. V gave up 5 bases and J gave up 0 bases, with 17 bases separating them. CDR1 and CDR2 (germline): SGHNT, YENEEA. Here the CDR3 reads CASSLSFGASSGNTIYF. The CDR3 region has the DNA TGTGCCAGCAGCCTTTCGTTTGGAGCGAGCTCTGGAAACACCATATATTTT.

The chain joins TRBV7-3 to TRBJ2-1; 13 positions match TRBD2. The germline V gene encodes CDR1 SGHTA and CDR2 FQGTGA. The trim removed 5 bases at V and 8 bases at J, leaving 9 bases unmatched. The CDR3 loop spans 16 amino acids. The CDR3 protein is CASSDRTSGRRDEQFF. CDR3 coding DNA: TGTGCCAGCAGCGATCGGACTAGCGGGAGAAGGGATGAGCAGTTCTTC.

The DNA for the CDR3 is TGTGCCAGTACCAGAAGACAGGCAACTTCACGAAACACCATATATTTT. This codes for CASTRRQATSRNTIYF. The rearrangement joins TRBV19 to TRBJ1-3, with D tentatively TRBD1 (6 bases). The CDR3 length is 16 residues. V was cut by 7 bases and J by 5 bases, with 21 bases left in between. The germline V gene has CDR1 LNHDA and CDR2 SQIVND (reference sequence).

With respect to this clone: Other DNA variants within this sample encode the same CDR3. The rearrangement joins TRBV19 to TRBJ1-1; 7 bases agree with TRBD1. The CDR3 consists of 12 residues. The V segment lost 6 bases and the J segment 5 bases; nucleotides outside the gene matches: 3. The germline V gene encodes CDR1 LNHDA and CDR2 SQIVND (reference sequence). CDR3 residues: CASSNRGTEAFF. The CDR3 DNA is TGTGCCAGTAGCAACAGGGGAACTGAAGCTTTCTTT. The whole variable domain, filled in from reference TRBV19 and TRBJ1-1, reads DGGITQSPKYLFRKEGQNVTLSCEQNLNHDAMYWYRQDPGQGLRLIYYSQIVNDFQKGDIAEGYSVSREKKESFPLTVTSAQKNPTAFYLCASSNRGTEAFFGQGTRLTVV.

This chain joins TRBV4-2 and TRBJ2-3; TRBD2 aligns across 8 bases. The V segment lost 4 bases and the J segment 1 base; nucleotides outside the gene matches: 7. Germline V lookup: CDR1 LGHNA, CDR2 YNFKEQ. CDR3 length: 16 amino acids. The CDR3 DNA reads as TGTGCCAGCAGCCCGCACGGGACTAGGGGCACAGATACGCAGTATTTT. Translating it yields CASSPHGTRGTDTQYF.

This chain connects TRBV2 to TRBJ2-2; 11 nucleotides align to TRBD2. CDR3 length: 18 residues. The germline gives CDR1 SNHLY, CDR2 FYNNEI. The J segment lost 3 bases and the V segment lost 5 bases, leaving 11 bases of the junction unmatched. The CDR3: CASSLAGGPTRDTGELFF. The CDR3 nucleotides are TGTGCCAGCAGTTTAGCGGGAGGGCCGACGCGGGACACCGGGGAGCTGTTTTTT. Combining the CDR3 with reference TRBV2 and TRBJ2-2 gives the whole variable domain EPEVTQTPSHQVTQMGQEVILRCVPISNHLYFYWYRQILGQKVEFLVSFYNNEISEKSEIFDDQFSVERPDGSNFTLKIRSTKLEDSAMYFCASSLAGGPTRDTGELFFGEGSRLTVL.

This clone appeared once. This chain connects TRBV15 to TRBJ2-7, with 7 bases matching TRBD1. CDR1 and CDR2 from the germline V gene are LNHNV and YYDKDF (reference sequence). V shed 5 bases and J 2 bases; nucleotides not matched to a gene: 12. CDR3 length: 16 residues. The CDR3 DNA sequence: TGTGCCACCAGCTCCCCCGACAGGGTTGGAACCTACGAGCAGTACTTC. It translates to CATSSPDRVGTYEQYF.

The DNA for the CDR3 is TGTGCCAGCAGTCTAATCCCTTCCCCCTCAACTAATGAAAAACTGTTTTTT. It is translated as CASSLIPSPSTNEKLFF. The chain is built from TRBV27 and TRBJ1-4, with D unresolved. The germline V gene has CDR1 MNHEY and CDR2 SMNVEV (reference sequence). V was trimmed by 5 bases and J by 0 bases, leaving 16 bases between them. The CDR3 extends over 17 amino acids. The whole variable domain, filled in from reference TRBV27 and TRBJ1-4, reads EAQVTQNPRYLITVTGKKLTVTCSQNMNHEYMSWYRQDPGLGLRQIYYSMNVEVTDKGDVPEGYKVSRKEKRNFPLILESPSPNQTSLYFCASSLIPSPSTNEKLFFGSGTQLSVL.

The chain joins TRBV11-2 to TRBJ2-1; 8 bases line up with TRBD2. CDR1 is SGHAT, CDR2 FQNNGV, per germline. The CDR3 sequence is 13 residues long. CDR3 nucleotides: TGTGCTTGCAGCGGGGGCCCCTACAATGAGCAGTTCTTC. Its translation is CACSGGPYNEQFF.

The chain is built from TRBV30 and TRBJ1-4; 7 bases are a match to TRBD1. J was trimmed by 4 bases and V by 3 bases; bases with no gene match: 2. CDR1 is GTSNPN, CDR2 SVGIG, per germline (reference sequence). The CDR3 extends over 13 amino acids. DNA of the CDR3: TGTGCCTGGAGAGGACAGGTTAATGAAAAACTGTTTTTT. It codes for CAWRGQVNEKLFF.

V and J are TRBV7-2 and TRBJ1-3; D is unresolved. CDR3 length equals 13 residues. Germline lookup yields CDR1 SGHTA and CDR2 FQGNSA. The V gene lost 2 bases and the J gene lost 4 bases, with 6 bases spanning the gap. CDR3 bases: TGTGCCAGCAGCTTATACACGGGAAACACCATATATTTT. Protein: CASSLYTGNTIYF.

This chain uses TRBV11-3 with TRBJ2-1, with 8 bases that match TRBD2. CDR1 SGHNT and CDR2 YENEEA come from the germline V gene. The CDR3 sequence is 14 residues long. V gave up 5 bases and J gave up 5 bases; unmatched junction bases: 5. The CDR3 region is CASSLGLDNNEQFF. The CDR3 nucleotides are TGTGCCAGCAGCCTGGGACTAGATAACAATGAGCAGTTCTTC. Complete variable domain (other parts from reference TRBV11-3 and TRBJ2-1): EAGVVQSPRYKIIEKKQPVAFWCNPISGHNTLYWYLQNLGQGPELLIRYENEEAVDDSQLPKDRFSAERLKGVDSTLKIQPAELGDSAVYLCASSLGLDNNEQFFGPGTRLTVL.

The J gene is TRBJ2-5, the V gene TRBV5-1, with TRBD1 matching 8 bases. V shed 4 bases and J 1 base; nucleotides not matched to a gene: 12. The CDR3 loop spans 17 amino acids. Germline V CDR1 and CDR2: SGHRS, YFSETQ. CDR3 bases: TGCGCCAGCAGCAAAAGTACCGGGACAGGCACCCAAGAGACCCAGTACTTC. Residues: CASSKSTGTGTQETQYF. Full variable domain (rest looked up from reference TRBV5-1 and TRBJ2-5): KAGVTQTPRYLIKTRGQQVTLSCSPISGHRSVSWYQQTPGQGLQFLFEYFSETQRNKGNFPGRFSGRQFSNSRSEMNVSTLELGDSALYLCASSKSTGTGTQETQYFGPGTRLLVL.